Presented here are 29 T cell receptor beta chains from one specimen sequenced in a study of a mutant IDH1 vaccine in newly diagnosed glioma. Assay: immunoSEQ multiplex PCR; the TCRdb copy retains only in-frame clones and omits some. This table holds approximately 60,000 clones, 75% to 90% found once. These receptors' antigens are unknown. Time point in this sample: week 23, last vaccination. Doses of 300 ug of mutant IDH1 20-mer peptide were given with topical imiquimod. Specimen: PBMCs, collected from a glioma patient whose treatment included an IDH1 peptide vaccine. These TCRs come from a man aged 40-55 years with glioma.

The chain recombines TRBV5-1 with TRBJ2-5, with 10 bases fitting TRBD2. Germline loops: CDR1 SGHRS, CDR2 YFSETQ. Trimming removed 3 bases from V and 4 bases from J; junction bases left unmatched: 6. This CDR3 is 15 amino acids long. CDR3 loop: CASSSGVAGGETQYF. In nucleotides, the CDR3 is TGCGCCAGCAGCTCGGGGGTAGCGGGAGGAGAGACCCAGTACTTC.

As DNA, the CDR3 is TGTGCCAGCTTGACTAGCGGGTTCTACGAGCAGTACTTC. Its translation is CASLTSGFYEQYF. This chain uses TRBV28 with TRBJ2-7; 10 nucleotides match TRBD2. The germline CDR1 and CDR2 sequences are MDHEN and SYDVKM. The V and J ends lost 8 bases and 3 bases, in that order; junction bases with no gene match: 4. The CDR3 length is 13 residues.

The genes are TRBV9 and TRBJ2-1; 7 positions match TRBD2. The CDR3 consists of 15 residues. V was pared by 2 bases and J by 8 bases, with 10 bases of the junction left unmatched. Germline V gives CDR1 SGDLS, CDR2 YYNGEE. CDR3: CASSVGGRVLYEQFF. In DNA, the CDR3 is TGTGCCAGCAGCGTTGGGGGGAGGGTATTGTATGAGCAGTTCTTC.

This CDR3 is CASSPSSGALNTEAFF. DNA of the CDR3: TGTGCCAGCTCACCATCCAGCGGGGCGTTGAACACTGAAGCTTTCTTT. The chain is built from TRBV18 and TRBJ1-1; possibly TRBD1 for D (5 bases). Trimming left V 2 bases short and J 0 bases short, with 13 bases between. The CDR3 is made up of 16 amino acids. The V gene's germline CDR1 is KGHSH and CDR2 LQKENI. The whole variable domain, remainder taken from reference TRBV18 and TRBJ1-1, is NAGVMQNPRHLVRRRGQEARLRCSPMKGHSHVYWYRQLPEEGLKFMVYLQKENIIDESGMPKERFSAEFPKEGPSILRIQQVVRGDSAAYFCASSPSSGALNTEAFFGQGTRLTVV.

The chain is built from TRBV5-1 and TRBJ2-2; TRBD2 matches at 11 bases. V gave up 3 bases and J gave up 3 bases; unmatched junction bases: 4. The germline gives CDR1 SGHRS, CDR2 YFSETQ. CDR3 size: 16 residues. In nucleotides, the CDR3 is TGCGCCAGCAGCTCTAGCGGGAGGTCGTACACCGGGGAGCTGTTTTTT. It yields the protein CASSSSGRSYTGELFF. Supplemented by reference TRBV5-1 and TRBJ2-2, the full variable domain reads KAGVTQTPRYLIKTRGQQVTLSCSPISGHRSVSWYQQTPGQGLQFLFEYFSETQRNKGNFPGRFSGRQFSNSRSEMNVSTLELGDSALYLCASSSSGRSYTGELFFGEGSRLTVL.

This clone was observed once. V usage is TRBV18 and J usage is TRBJ1-1; TRBD1 matches at 8 bases. V was pared by 4 bases and J by 4 bases, with 8 bases of the junction left unmatched. The CDR3 sequence is 15 residues long. CDR1 is KGHSH and CDR2 is LQKENI in the germline V gene. The CDR3 region has the DNA TGTGCCAGCTCACAAGGGACAGGTGGGGGCACTGAAGCTTTCTTT. Residues: CASSQGTGGGTEAFF.

This clone ranks as medium-sized (0.01 to 0.1%). The chain links TRBV7-2 to TRBJ1-2; D unclear. Germline CDR1 reads SGHTA; CDR2 reads FQGNSA. V shed 3 bases and J shed 3 bases, with 8 bases lying between them. The CDR3 loop spans 13 amino acids. The CDR3 spells CASSLTRDYGYTF. CDR3 sequence (DNA): TGTGCCAGCAGCTTGACACGCGACTATGGCTACACCTTC.

The rearrangement uses TRBV4-2 and TRBJ1-5; 7 nucleotides align to TRBD1. The CDR3 consists of 16 residues. V gave up 4 bases and J gave up 3 bases; unmatched junction bases: 9. Germline assignment: CDR1 LGHNA and CDR2 YNFKEQ. In nucleotides, the CDR3 is TGTGCCAGCAGCCTCCTCGGGGGACAGCTCAATCAGCCCCAGCATTTT. Protein product: CASSLLGGQLNQPQHF.

The chain couples TRBV27 to TRBJ1-2; 8 bases match TRBD1. Germline trimming cut 3 bases from V and 8 bases from J; bases unmatched to any gene: 8. CDR3 length equals 14 residues. The germline V gene has CDR1 MNHEY and CDR2 SMNVEV (reference sequence). The CDR3: CASSFWQGASGYTF. The CDR3 region has the DNA TGTGCCAGCAGTTTTTGGCAGGGGGCTTCCGGCTACACCTTC.

This chain links TRBV6-5 with TRBJ2-5, with a possible D match to TRBD1 (5 bases). There are 16 residues in the CDR3. The germline gives CDR1 MNHEY, CDR2 SVGAGI. V was pared by 0 bases and J by 4 bases, with 15 bases between. CDR3 region: CASSYSGMDKGETQYF. Written as DNA, the CDR3 is TGTGCCAGCAGTTACTCGGGGATGGACAAAGGAGAGACCCAGTACTTC.

The J gene is TRBJ2-7, the V gene TRBV4-3; D not resolved. In germline, CDR1 is LGHNA, CDR2 YSLEER. The CDR3 length is 16 residues. Trimming stripped 0 bases from V and 0 bases from J, with 12 bases between. The CDR3 region has the DNA TGCGCCAGCAGCCAAGAGCTTGACGCTAGCTCCTACGAGCAGTACTTC. Protein: CASSQELDASSYEQYF.

The chain carries TRBV7-2 and TRBJ1-2; tentative D call: TRBD1 (6 bases). CDR1 is SGHTA, CDR2 FQGNSA, per germline. Trimming shortened V by 5 bases and J by 0 bases, and 13 bases separated the two germline ends. This CDR3 contains 15 residues. The CDR3 DNA follows: TGTGCCAGCAGCAAACAGGGTTCAGCTAACTATGGCTACACCTTC. This encodes CASSKQGSANYGYTF.

The chain employs TRBV5-4 and TRBJ2-3, with D maybe TRBD2 (5 bases). V lost 3 bases and J 4 bases, leaving 12 bases between the germline ends. Germline V gene lookup returns CDR1 SGHNT and CDR2 YYREEE (reference sequence). This CDR3 has 14 residues. The CDR3 coding sequence is TGTGCCAGCAGCTCCACTAGTGGCGCAGATACGCAGTATTTT. Translating gives CASSSTSGADTQYF.

The rearrangement joins TRBV4-1 to TRBJ2-5; 7 positions agree with TRBD1. CDR3 length: 14 residues. V lost 0 bases to trimming and J lost 2 bases; unmatched junction nucleotides: 0. From germline, CDR1 is MGHRA and CDR2 YSYEKL. In nucleotides, the CDR3 is TGCGCCAGCAGCCAAGACAGGGGGCAAGAGACCCAGTACTTC. It yields the protein CASSQDRGQETQYF.

DNA for the CDR3: TGTGCCAGCAGTGAAGTGGTTTGGGCTAGTAAGGAGCAGTACTTC. Its translation: CASSEVVWASKEQYF. This chain uses TRBV2 with TRBJ2-7; D ambiguous. This CDR3 comprises 15 residues. V was shortened by 1 base and J by 7 bases, with 17 bases between the two germline ends. Germline CDR1 is SNHLY and CDR2 is FYNNEI.

This clone came up once. The chain joins TRBV7-2 to TRBJ1-5, with 10 nucleotides matching TRBD1. The CDR3 totals 15 residues. Germline CDR1 is SGHTA and CDR2 is FQGNSA. V dropped 5 bases and J dropped 2; count of bases not matched to a gene: 3. CDR3 in amino acids: CASSRTGGGNQPQHF. CDR3 bases: TGTGCCAGCAGCCGGACAGGGGGTGGCAATCAGCCCCAGCATTTT.

This clone was seen a single time. The chain has TRBV5-1 and TRBJ2-1; 11 bases map to TRBD2. The CDR3 has 17 residues. Germline CDR1 and CDR2: SGHRS and YFSETQ. The junction had 8 bases not matched to a gene; V was cut back by 0 bases and J by 6 bases. CDR3 sequence (DNA): TGCGCCAGCAGCTTGGTGGTAGCGGGAGGGCCGTTCAATGAGCAGTTCTTC. Encoded protein: CASSLVVAGGPFNEQFF.

CDR3 in DNA: TGCGCCAGCAGCTTTACGGTAACAGGGCCGGTTGGAAGTGATGAGCAGTTCTTC. This encodes CASSFTVTGPVGSDEQFF. The chain links TRBV5-1 to TRBJ2-1; TRBD1 is a possible D gene (6 bases). Trimming left V 2 bases short and J 8 bases short, with 26 bases between. CDR1 and CDR2 (germline): SGHRS, YFSETQ. This CDR3 spans 18 amino acids.

This sequence joins TRBV7-8 and TRBJ2-4; TRBD2 matches at 7 bases. CDR1 and CDR2 (germline): SGHVS, FQNEAQ. After removal of 2 bases from V and 8 bases from J, the junction contained 15 bases not matched to a gene. The length of the CDR3 is 17 residues. The CDR3 DNA follows: TGTGCCAGCAGCTTATTAGCCTCTGGTGGCGGGAGTGACATTCAGTACTTC. It encodes CASSLLASGGGSDIQYF.

This sequence joins TRBV5-1 and TRBJ2-7; no clear D. Per the germline V gene, CDR1 is SGHRS and CDR2 is YFSETQ. V was pared by 4 bases and J by 0 bases, with 8 bases between. This CDR3 has 13 residues. CDR3 sequence: CASSIESSYEQYF. Written as DNA, the CDR3 is TGCGCCAGCAGCATCGAGTCCTCCTACGAGCAGTACTTC.

This clone was detected once. Germline is not matched at one junction end, which may reflect a read error. V gene TRBV20-1 combines with J gene TRBJ1-4; D uncertain. Germline lookup yields CDR1 DFQATT and CDR2 SNEGSKA (reference sequence). The CDR3 has 11 residues. The CDR3 region is CSARYGSALSF. The CDR3, as DNA: TGCAGTGCTAGGTATGGCAGCGCTTTGAGTTTT.

This chain connects TRBV28 to TRBJ1-2; D perhaps matches TRBD1 (6 bases). V dropped 10 bases and J dropped 4 bases, with 19 bases sitting between them. This CDR3 spans 14 amino acids. Germline V gene data show CDR1 as MDHEN and CDR2 as SYDVKM. Here the CDR3 DNA reads TGTGCCACCCGGGACAATAAATTATCCTATGGCTACACCTTC. Amino acids: CATRDNKLSYGYTF.

The genes are TRBV21-1 and TRBJ2-5; whether TRBD1, the table's D call, matches the DNA was not checked. TRBV21-1 is listed as a pseudogene. The CDR3 totals 14 residues. CDR3 in amino acids: CASRLLTGEETQYF. The CDR3 DNA is TGTGCCAGCCGACTCTTAACAGGGGAGGAGACCCAGTACTTC.

The gene calls are TRBV18 and TRBJ1-1, with 10 bases that match TRBD1. Germline CDR1 and CDR2: KGHSH and LQKENI. This CDR3 region has 14 residues. The V gene end was trimmed by 3 bases and the J gene end by 10 bases; junction bases not matched to a gene: 8. The CDR3 DNA reads as TGTGCCAGCTCACCGGCCGGGACAGGGGAAGGAGCTTTCTTT. As protein: CASSPAGTGEGAFF.

This rearrangement joins TRBV5-1 to TRBJ1-1; possible D gene TRBD1, 5 bases. Trimming took off 0 bases at V and 10 bases at J, with 13 bases between the two ends. The CDR3 runs to 13 residues. The germline CDR1 and CDR2 sequences are SGHRS and YFSETQ. As DNA, the CDR3 is TGCGCCAGCAGCTTGGCCCCGGGACGGCGAGCTTTCTTT. Translation gives CASSLAPGRRAFF.

Here the CDR3 DNA reads TGTGCCATCAGGGGGTCGGGACAAGCGAACACTGAAGCTTTCTTT. Translation gives CAIRGSGQANTEAFF. The gene calls are TRBV10-3 and TRBJ1-1; possibly TRBD1 for D (6 bases). The germline V gene has CDR1 ENHRY and CDR2 SYGVKD. This CDR3 has 15 residues. With 6 bases removed from V and 1 base from J, the gap between germline ends came to 15 bases.

The V gene is TRBV6-1, the J gene TRBJ2-5; D is unresolved. Trimming stripped 5 bases from V and 1 base from J, with 11 bases between. Germline CDR1 reads MNHNS; CDR2 reads SASEGT. CDR3 size: 14 residues. For the CDR3, the DNA is TGTGCCAGCAGTAATCTACAGACCCAAGAGACCCAGTACTTC. As protein: CASSNLQTQETQYF.

V usage is TRBV6-1 and J usage is TRBJ1-5; D uncertain. This CDR3 has 14 amino acids. In germline, CDR1 is MNHNS, CDR2 SASEGT. The V and J ends lost 2 bases and 4 bases respectively, with 9 bases between them. The CDR3 bases are TGTGCCAGCAGTGAACAACACCAAAATCAGCCCCAGCATTTT. Its protein product is CASSEQHQNQPQHF.

The J gene is TRBJ1-3, the V gene TRBV14, with D perhaps TRBD1 (5 bases). This CDR3 has 15 residues. Per the germline V gene, CDR1 is SGHDN and CDR2 is FVKESK. Trimming pared 4 bases from V and 1 base from J, leaving 11 bases between. CDR3 nucleotides: TGTGCCAGCAGCCGTACCAGGGTTTCTGGAAACACCATATATTTT. It codes for CASSRTRVSGNTIYF.